The clone carrying this T cell receptor beta chain was seen a handful of times. The data were taken from a study of cytomegalovirus exposure and HLA in healthy donors. PCR involved 60 Vbeta and 13 Jbeta primers. Method: immunoSEQ multiplex PCR; TCRdb's copy keeps in-frame clones and lacks some. The sample contains 100,000 to 150,000 clones, around 83% of which appear only once. Per the germline V gene, CDR1 is SGHTA and CDR2 is FQGNSA. The V and J ends lost 1 base and 5 bases respectively, with 20 bases between them. CDR3 length: 17 residues. The source material was PBMCs. The sequence was collected from a man in his fifties in good health and CMV-seronegative. The chain uses TRBV7-2 and TRBJ1-1; D gene ambiguous. CDR3 sequence (DNA): TGTGCCAGCAGCTTAGGGGCAGTCTGGAGCCGGAGGACTGAAGCTTTCTTT. Protein product: CASSLGAVWSRRTEAFF. Drawing the rest from reference TRBV7-2 and TRBJ1-1, the complete variable domain is GAGVSQSPSNKVTEKGKDVELRCDPISGHTALYWYRQSLGQGLEFLIYFQGNSAPDKSGLPSDRFSAERTGGSVSTLTIQRTQQEDSAVYLCASSLGAVWSRRTEAFFGQGTRLTVV.